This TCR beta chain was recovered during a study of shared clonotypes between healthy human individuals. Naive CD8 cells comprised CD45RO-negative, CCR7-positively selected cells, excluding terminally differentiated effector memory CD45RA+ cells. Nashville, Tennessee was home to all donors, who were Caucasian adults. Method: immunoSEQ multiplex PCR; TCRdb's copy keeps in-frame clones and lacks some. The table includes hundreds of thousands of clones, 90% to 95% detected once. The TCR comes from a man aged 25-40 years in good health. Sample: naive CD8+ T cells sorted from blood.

The CDR3 nucleotides are TGCGCCAGCAGCCCCCAGACCGGACAGGTTCCTCATGAAGCTTTCTTT. Encoded protein: CASSPQTGQVPHEAFF. This chain links TRBV4-1 with TRBJ1-1; TRBD1 agrees at 7 bases. V lost 4 bases, J lost 7 bases, and 15 bases stayed unmatched. This CDR3 comprises 16 residues. Germline V gives CDR1 MGHRA, CDR2 YSYEKL.